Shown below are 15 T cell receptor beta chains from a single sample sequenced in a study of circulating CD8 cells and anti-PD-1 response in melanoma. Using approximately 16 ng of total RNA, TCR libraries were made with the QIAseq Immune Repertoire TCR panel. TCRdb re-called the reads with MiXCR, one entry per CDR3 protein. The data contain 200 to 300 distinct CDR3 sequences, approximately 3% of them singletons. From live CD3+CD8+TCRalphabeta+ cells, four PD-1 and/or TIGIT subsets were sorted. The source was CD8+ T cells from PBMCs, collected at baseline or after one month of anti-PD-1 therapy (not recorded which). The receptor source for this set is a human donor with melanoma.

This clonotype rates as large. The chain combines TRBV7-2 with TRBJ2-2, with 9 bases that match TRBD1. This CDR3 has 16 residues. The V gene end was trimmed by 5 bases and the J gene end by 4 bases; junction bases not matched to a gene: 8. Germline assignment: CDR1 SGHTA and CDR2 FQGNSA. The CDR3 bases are TGTGCCAGCAGCCTCCGCATGACAGGGGGCACCGGGGAGCTGTTTTTT. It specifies CASSLRMTGGTGELFF.

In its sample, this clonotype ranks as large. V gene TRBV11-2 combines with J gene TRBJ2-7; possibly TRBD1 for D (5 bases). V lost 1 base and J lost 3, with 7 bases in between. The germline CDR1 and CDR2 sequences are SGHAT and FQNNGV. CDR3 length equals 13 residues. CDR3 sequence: CASSLGQLYEQYF. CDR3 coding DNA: TGTGCCAGCAGCTTAGGACAGCTCTACGAGCAGTACTTC. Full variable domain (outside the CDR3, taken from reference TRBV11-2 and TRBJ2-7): EAGVAQSPRYKIIEKRQSVAFWCNPISGHATLYWYQQILGQGPKLLIQFQNNGVVDDSQLPKDRFSAERLKGVDSTLKIQPAKLEDSAVYLCASSLGQLYEQYFGPGTRLTVT.

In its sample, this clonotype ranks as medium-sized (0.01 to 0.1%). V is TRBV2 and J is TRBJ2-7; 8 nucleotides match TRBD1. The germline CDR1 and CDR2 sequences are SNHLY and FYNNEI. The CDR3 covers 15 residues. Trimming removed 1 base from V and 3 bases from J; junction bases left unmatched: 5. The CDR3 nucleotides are TGTGCCAGCAGTGAAGGGTACAGGGGGTTCTACGAGCAGTACTTC. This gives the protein CASSEGYRGFYEQYF. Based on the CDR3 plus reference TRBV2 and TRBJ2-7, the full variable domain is EPEVTQTPSHQVTQMGQEVILRCVPISNHLYFYWYRQILGQKVEFLVSFYNNEISEKSEIFDDQFSVERPDGSNFTLKIRSTKLEDSAMYFCASSEGYRGFYEQYFGPGTRLTVT.

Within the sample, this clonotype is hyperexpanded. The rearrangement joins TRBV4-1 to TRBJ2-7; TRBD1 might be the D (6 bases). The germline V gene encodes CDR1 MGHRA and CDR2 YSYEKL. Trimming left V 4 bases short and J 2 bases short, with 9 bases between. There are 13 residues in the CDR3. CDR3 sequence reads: CASSLPGAYEQYF. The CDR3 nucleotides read TGCGCCAGCAGCCTACCAGGGGCCTACGAGCAGTACTTC.

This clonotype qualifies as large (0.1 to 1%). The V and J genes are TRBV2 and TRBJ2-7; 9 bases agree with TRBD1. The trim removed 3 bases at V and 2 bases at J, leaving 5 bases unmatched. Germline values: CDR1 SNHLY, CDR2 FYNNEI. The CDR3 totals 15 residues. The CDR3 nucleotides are TGTGCCAGCAGTGACGGGACAGGGAGTACCTACGAGCAGTACTTC. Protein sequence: CASSDGTGSTYEQYF. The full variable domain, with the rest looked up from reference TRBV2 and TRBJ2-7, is EPEVTQTPSHQVTQMGQEVILRCVPISNHLYFYWYRQILGQKVEFLVSFYNNEISEKSEIFDDQFSVERPDGSNFTLKIRSTKLEDSAMYFCASSDGTGSTYEQYFGPGTRLTVT.

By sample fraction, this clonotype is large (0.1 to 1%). CDR3 sequence (DNA): TGTGCCAGCAGTTTTGAGTTAGAAAGCACAGATACGCAGTATTTT. Translating it yields CASSFELESTDTQYF. The V and J genes are TRBV27 and TRBJ2-3; D not certain. The CDR3 length is 15 residues. Trimming left V 3 bases short and J 0 bases short, with 10 bases between. The germline V gene encodes CDR1 MNHEY and CDR2 SMNVEV (reference sequence).

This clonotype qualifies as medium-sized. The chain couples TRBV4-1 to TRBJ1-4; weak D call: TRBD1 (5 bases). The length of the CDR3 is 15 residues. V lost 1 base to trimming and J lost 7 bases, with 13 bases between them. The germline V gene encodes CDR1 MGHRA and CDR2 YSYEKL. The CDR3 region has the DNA TGCGCCAGCAGCCAAGTACGAGGCGGGGGTGAAAAACTGTTTTTT. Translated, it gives CASSQVRGGGEKLFF.

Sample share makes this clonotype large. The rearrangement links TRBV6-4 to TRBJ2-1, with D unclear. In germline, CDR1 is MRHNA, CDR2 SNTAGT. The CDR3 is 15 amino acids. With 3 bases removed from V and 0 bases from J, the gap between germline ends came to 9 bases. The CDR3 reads CASSEWVASYNEQFF. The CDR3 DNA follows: TGTGCCAGCAGTGAGTGGGTAGCCTCCTACAATGAGCAGTTCTTC.

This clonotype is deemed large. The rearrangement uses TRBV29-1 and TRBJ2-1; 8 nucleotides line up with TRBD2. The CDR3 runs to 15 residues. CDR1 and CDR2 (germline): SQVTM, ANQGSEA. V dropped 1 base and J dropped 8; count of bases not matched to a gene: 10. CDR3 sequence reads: CSVEGGTSKRDEQFF. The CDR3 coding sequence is TGCAGCGTTGAAGGGGGGACTAGTAAGCGCGATGAGCAGTTCTTC.

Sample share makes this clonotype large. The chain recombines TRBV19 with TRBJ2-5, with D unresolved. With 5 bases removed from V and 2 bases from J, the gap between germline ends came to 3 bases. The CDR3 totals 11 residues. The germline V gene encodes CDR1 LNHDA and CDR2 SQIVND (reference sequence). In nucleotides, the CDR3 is TGTGCCAGTAGTGCGCAAGAGACCCAGTACTTC. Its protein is CASSAQETQYF.

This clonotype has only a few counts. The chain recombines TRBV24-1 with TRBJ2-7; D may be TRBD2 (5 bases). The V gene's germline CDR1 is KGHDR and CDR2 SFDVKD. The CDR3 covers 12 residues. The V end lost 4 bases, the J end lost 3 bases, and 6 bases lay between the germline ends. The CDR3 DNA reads TGTGCCACCAGTGAACGGGACTACGAGCAGTACTTC. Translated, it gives CATSERDYEQYF.

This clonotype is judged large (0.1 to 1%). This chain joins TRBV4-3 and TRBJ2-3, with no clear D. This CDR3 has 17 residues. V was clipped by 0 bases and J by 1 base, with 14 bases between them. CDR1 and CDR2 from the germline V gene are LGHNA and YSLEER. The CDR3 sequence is CASSQEVRISGTDTQYF. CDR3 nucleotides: TGCGCCAGCAGCCAAGAGGTTCGGATTTCAGGCACAGATACGCAGTATTTT.

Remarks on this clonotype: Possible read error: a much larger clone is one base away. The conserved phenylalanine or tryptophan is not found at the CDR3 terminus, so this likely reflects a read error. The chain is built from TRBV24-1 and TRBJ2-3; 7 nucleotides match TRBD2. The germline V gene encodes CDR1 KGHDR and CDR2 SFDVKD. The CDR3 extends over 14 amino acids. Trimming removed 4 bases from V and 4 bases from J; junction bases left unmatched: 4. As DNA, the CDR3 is TGTGCCACCAGTGACTCCCTAGCGGCAGATACGCAGTATGTT. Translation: CATSDSLAADTQYV.

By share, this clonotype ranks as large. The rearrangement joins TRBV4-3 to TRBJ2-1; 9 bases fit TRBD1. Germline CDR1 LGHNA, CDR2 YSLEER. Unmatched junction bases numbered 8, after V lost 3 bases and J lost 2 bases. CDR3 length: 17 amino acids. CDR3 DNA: TGCGCCAGCAGCCACCTTGACAGGGGGAGCCCCTACAATGAGCAGTTCTTC. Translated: CASSHLDRGSPYNEQFF.

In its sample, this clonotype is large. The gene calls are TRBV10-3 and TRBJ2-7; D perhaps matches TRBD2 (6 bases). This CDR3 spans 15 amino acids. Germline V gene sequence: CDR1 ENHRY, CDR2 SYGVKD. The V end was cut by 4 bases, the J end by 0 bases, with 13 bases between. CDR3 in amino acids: CAISAFSGLSYEQYF. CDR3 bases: TGTGCCATCAGTGCCTTTAGCGGACTCTCCTACGAGCAGTACTTC.